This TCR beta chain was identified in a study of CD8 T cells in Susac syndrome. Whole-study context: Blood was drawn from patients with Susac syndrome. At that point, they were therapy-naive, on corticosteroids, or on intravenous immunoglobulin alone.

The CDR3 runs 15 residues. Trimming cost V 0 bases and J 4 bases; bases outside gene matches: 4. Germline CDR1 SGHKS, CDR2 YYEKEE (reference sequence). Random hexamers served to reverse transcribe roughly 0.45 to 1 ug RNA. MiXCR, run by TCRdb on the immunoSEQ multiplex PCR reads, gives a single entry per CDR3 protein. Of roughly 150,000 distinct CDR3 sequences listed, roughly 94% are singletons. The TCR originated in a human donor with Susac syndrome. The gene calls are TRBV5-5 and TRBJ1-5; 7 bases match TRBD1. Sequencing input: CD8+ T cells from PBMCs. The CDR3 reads CASSLERGQNQPQHF. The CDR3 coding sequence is TGTGCCAGCAGCTTGGAGAGGGGACAGAATCAGCCCCAGCATTTT. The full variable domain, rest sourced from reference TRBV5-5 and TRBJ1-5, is DAGVTQSPTHLIKTRGQQVTLRCSPISGHKSVSWYQQVLGQGPQFIFQYYEKEERGRGNFPDRFSARQFPNYSSELNVNALLLGDSALYLCASSLERGQNQPQHFGDGTRLSIL.